This T cell receptor beta chain is from a study of cytomegalovirus exposure and HLA in healthy donors. PCR amplification relied on 60 Vbeta primers (plus 13 Jbeta primers). Clones were sequenced by immunoSEQ multiplex PCR, and TCRdb holds only the in-frame ones, with some missing. This table holds fewer than 100,000 clones, 76% found once. Per the germline V gene, CDR1 is SNHLY and CDR2 is FYNNEI. The ends were cut back, 2 bases at V and 7 bases at J, with 6 bases in the middle. CDR3 length equals 13 residues. Specimen: PBMCs. This chain links TRBV2 with TRBJ1-6, with D perhaps TRBD1 (5 bases). The source is a man aged 40-55 years in good health and CMV-seronegative. The CDR3 loop is CASSETGNSPLHF. CDR3 coding DNA: TGTGCCAGCAGTGAAACAGGAAATTCACCCCTCCACTTT.